This TCR beta chain originates from a study of blood T cell repertoires in COVID-19. Study context: The United States, Italy and Spain were the sources of the acute and convalescent COVID-19 samples. Nucleic acid was either cDNA or gDNA, and it came from T cells, B-cell-depleted T cells, or PBMCs.

The V end lost 11 bases, the J end lost 5 bases, and 17 bases lay between the germline ends. The CDR3 extends over 14 amino acids. The germline gives CDR1 KGHDR, CDR2 SFDVKD. Authors' data handling: Reference gene primers were amplified, and this amplification served to estimate nucleated cell counts. Clones were read by immunoSEQ multiplex PCR, and TCRdb kept only the in-frame ones, dropping some. V and J calls and clone size are copied from that table; D and trimming were computed from the DNA. The sample has 200,000 to 250,000 clones, about 80% seen once; the top ten hold less than 8%. This sequence originates from a woman in her forties or fifties with acute or convalescent COVID-19. The chain employs TRBV24-1 and TRBJ2-2, with D possibly TRBD2 on 5 matching bases. The sample consisted of peripheral blood. The DNA of the CDR3 is TGTGCCATCTCCCCCCCTAGGGAGACCGGGGAGCTGTTTTTT. Translating gives CAISPPRETGELFF.